This TCR beta chain is from a study of blood T cell repertoires in COVID-19. The wider study: There were acute and convalescent COVID-19 samples, and they came from the United States, Italy and Spain. PBMCs, B-cell-depleted T cells, or T cells were the source of the cDNA or gDNA that made up the material.

The CDR3 contains 16 residues. CDR1 and CDR2 from the germline V gene are LGHNA and YNFKEQ. J was trimmed by 10 bases and V by 4 bases; bases with no gene match: 8. Across under 25 US areas, participants ranged in age from roughly 18 to 89 years. Original data processing: Amplification of reference gene primers was used by the study to estimate nucleated cell counts. Sequencing was performed with immunoSEQ multiplex PCR; in TCRdb, only in-frame clones are kept and a portion is missing. V and J calls plus clone size are reproduced from that table; the DNA served to infer D and trimming. Here the sample spans about 170,000 clones, roughly nine tenths being singletons.

Specimen: PBMCs or T cells enriched from blood (not recorded which). The clonotype comes from a human donor with acute COVID-19. The donor label of this sample is uncertain. The V gene is TRBV4-2, the J gene TRBJ1-6; 12 nucleotides line up with TRBD1. The CDR3 reads CASSPGTGGERSPLHF. CDR3 coding DNA: TGTGCCAGCAGCCCAGGGACAGGGGGCGAACGGTCACCCCTCCACTTT.